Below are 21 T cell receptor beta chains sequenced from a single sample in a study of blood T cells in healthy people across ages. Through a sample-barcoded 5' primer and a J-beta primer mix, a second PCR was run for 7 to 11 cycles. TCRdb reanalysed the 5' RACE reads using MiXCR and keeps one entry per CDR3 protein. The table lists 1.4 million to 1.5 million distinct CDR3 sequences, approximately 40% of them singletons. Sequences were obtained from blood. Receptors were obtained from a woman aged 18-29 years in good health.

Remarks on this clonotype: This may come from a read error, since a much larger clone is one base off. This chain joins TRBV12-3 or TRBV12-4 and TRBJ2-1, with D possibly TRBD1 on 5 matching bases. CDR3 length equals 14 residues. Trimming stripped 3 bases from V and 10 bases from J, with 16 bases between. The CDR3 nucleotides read TGTGCCAGCAGTTTGGGGCAGGCCCCCTACGAGCAGTTCTTC. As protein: CASSLGQAPYEQFF.

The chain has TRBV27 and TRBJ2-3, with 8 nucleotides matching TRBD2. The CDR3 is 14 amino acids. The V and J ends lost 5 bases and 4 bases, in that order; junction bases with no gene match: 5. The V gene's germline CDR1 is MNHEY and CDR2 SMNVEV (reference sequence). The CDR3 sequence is CASSHTGGADTQYF. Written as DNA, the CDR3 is TGTGCCAGCAGTCACACCGGGGGGGCAGATACGCAGTATTTT.

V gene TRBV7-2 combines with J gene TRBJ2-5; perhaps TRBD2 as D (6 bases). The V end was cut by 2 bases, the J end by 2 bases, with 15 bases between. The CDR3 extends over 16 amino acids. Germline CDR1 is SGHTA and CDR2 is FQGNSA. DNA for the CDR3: TGTGCCAGCAGCTTAACAGGCGGGAACTGGCAAGAGACCCAGTACTTC. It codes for CASSLTGGNWQETQYF.

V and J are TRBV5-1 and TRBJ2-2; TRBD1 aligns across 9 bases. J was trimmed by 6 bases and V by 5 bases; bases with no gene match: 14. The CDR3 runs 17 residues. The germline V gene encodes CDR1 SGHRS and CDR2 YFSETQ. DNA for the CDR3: TGCGCCAGCAGACCGGGCTCCGGGACAGGGAATTCCGGGGAGCTGTTTTTT. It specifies CASRPGSGTGNSGELFF.

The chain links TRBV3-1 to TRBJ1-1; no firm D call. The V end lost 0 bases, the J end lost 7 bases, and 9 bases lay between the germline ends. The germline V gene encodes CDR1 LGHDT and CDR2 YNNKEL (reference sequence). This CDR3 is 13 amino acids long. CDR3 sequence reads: CASSQDARFEAFF. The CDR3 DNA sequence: TGTGCCAGCAGCCAAGATGCGAGATTTGAAGCTTTCTTT.

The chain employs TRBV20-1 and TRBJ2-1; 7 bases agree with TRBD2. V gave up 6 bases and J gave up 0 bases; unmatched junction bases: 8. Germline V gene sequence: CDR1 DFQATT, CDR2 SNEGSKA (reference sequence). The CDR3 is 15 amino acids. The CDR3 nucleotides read TGCAGTGCCAACGGACTAGGGAGCTCCTACAATGAGCAGTTCTTC. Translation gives CSANGLGSSYNEQFF.

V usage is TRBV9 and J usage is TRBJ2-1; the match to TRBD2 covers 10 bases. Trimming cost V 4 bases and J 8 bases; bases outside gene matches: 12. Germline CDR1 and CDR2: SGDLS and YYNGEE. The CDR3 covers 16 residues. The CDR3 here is CASSPRGGTSAHEQFF. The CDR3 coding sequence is TGTGCCAGCAGCCCGAGGGGAGGGACTAGCGCCCATGAGCAGTTCTTC.

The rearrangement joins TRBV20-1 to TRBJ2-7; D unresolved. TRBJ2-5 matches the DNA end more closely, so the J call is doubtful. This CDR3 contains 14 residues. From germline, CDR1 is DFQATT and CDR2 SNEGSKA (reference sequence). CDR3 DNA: TGCAGTGCTAGTAGCCCGGAGATACGAGAGACCCAGTACTTC. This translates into CSASSPEIRETQYF.

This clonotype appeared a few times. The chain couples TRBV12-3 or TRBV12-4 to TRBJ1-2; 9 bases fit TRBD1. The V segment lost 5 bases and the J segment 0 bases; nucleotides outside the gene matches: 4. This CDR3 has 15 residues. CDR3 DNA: TGTGCCAGCAGTGGGACAGGGCAAGCTAACTATGGCTACACCTTC. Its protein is CASSGTGQANYGYTF.

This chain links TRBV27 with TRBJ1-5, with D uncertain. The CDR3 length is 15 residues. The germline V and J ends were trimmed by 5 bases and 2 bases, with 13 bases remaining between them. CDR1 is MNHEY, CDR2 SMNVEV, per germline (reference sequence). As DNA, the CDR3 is TGTGCCAGCAGTCCGCACCGCTCGGGCAATCAGCCCCAGCATTTT. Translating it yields CASSPHRSGNQPQHF.

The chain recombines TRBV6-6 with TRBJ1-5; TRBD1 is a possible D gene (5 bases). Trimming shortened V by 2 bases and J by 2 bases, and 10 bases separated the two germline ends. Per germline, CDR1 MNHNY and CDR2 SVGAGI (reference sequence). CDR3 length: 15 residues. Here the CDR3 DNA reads TGTGCCAGCAGTTACGTTGGACAAGGCAATCAGCCCCAGCATTTT. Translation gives CASSYVGQGNQPQHF.

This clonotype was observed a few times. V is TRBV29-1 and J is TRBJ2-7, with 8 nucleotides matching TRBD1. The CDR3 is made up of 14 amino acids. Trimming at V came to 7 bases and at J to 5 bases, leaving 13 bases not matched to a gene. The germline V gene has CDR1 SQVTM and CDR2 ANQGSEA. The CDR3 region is CSASLGTGNDEQYF. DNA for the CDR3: TGCAGCGCCAGCCTCGGGACAGGTAACGACGAGCAGTACTTC.

In DNA form, the CDR3 reads TGCAGCGTTGAAGGGGGCAGGGGGGCTTTCTTT. Residues: CSVEGGRGAFF. The chain employs TRBV29-1 and TRBJ1-1, with TRBD1 matching 7 bases. The CDR3 has 11 residues. CDR1 is SQVTM, CDR2 ANQGSEA, per germline. V lost 1 base and J lost 11; bases outside the gene matches: 4.

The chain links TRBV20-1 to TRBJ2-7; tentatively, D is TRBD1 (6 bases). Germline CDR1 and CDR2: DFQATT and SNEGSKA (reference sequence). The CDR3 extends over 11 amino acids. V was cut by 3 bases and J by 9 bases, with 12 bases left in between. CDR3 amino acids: CSASTGSLQYF. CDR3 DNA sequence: TGCAGTGCTAGTACAGGGAGTTTGCAGTACTTC.

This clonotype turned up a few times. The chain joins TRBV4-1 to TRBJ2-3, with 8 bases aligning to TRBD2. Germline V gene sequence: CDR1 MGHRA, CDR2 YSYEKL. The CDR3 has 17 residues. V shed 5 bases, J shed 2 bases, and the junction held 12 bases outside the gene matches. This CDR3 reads CASSYSRGAGVTDTQYF. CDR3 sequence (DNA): TGCGCCAGCAGCTACTCCCGGGGAGCGGGAGTCACAGATACGCAGTATTTT.

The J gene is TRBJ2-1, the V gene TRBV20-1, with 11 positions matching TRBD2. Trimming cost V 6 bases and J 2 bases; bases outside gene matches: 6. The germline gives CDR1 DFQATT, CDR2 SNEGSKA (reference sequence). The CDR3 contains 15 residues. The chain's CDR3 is CSAQTSGEAYNEQFF. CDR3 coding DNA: TGCAGTGCCCAGACTAGCGGGGAAGCCTACAATGAGCAGTTCTTC.

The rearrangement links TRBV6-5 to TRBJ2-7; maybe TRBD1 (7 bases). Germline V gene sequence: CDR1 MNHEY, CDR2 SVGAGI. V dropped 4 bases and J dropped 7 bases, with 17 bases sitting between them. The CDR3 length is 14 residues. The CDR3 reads CASSSRGTANEQYF. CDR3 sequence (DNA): TGTGCCAGCAGTTCCAGGGGGACTGCTAATGAGCAGTACTTC.

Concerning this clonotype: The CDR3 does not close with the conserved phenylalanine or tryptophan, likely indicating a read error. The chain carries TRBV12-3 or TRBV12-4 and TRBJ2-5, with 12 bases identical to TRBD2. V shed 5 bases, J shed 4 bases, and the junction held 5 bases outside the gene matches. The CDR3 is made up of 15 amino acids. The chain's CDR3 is CASSRTSGDLETQYL. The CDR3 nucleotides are TGTGCCAGCAGTCGGACTAGCGGGGACCTAGAGACCCAGTACTTA.

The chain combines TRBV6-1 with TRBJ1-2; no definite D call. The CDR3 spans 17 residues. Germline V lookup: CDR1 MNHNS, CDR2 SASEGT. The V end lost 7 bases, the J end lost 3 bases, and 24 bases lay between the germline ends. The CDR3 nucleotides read TGTGCCAGCACCAAGGTGGGGATAGGGTACCGGCACTATGGCTACACCTTC. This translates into CASTKVGIGYRHYGYTF.

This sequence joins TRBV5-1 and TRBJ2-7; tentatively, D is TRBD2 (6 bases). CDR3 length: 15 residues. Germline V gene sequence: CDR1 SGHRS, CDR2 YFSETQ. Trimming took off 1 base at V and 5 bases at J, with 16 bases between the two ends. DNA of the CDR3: TGCGCCAGCAGCTTGAGGGGACCTAGCGATGACGAGCAGTACTTC. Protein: CASSLRGPSDDEQYF.

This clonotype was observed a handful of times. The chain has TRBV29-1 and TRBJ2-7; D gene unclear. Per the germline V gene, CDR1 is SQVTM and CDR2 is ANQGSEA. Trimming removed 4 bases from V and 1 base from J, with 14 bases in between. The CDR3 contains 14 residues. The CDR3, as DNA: TGCAGCGTTGGTGACCGTGGGTGGTCCTACGAGCAGTACTTC. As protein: CSVGDRGWSYEQYF.